This T cell receptor beta chain was recorded in a study of blood T cell repertoires in COVID-19. This clone has just a few counts. Using immunoSEQ multiplex PCR, the repertoire was profiled, and TCRdb retains in-frame clones only, with some absent. This sample carries about 190,000 clones, roughly 91% of them seen once, and the ten largest clones take under 6.5%. The V end lost 6 bases, the J end lost 3 bases, and 12 bases lay between the germline ends. This CDR3 has 14 residues. Germline V gene lookup returns CDR1 MNHEY and CDR2 SVGAGI. The sequence was obtained from a man aged 35 to 55 with active or convalescent COVID-19. The chain employs TRBV6-5 and TRBJ1-3, with a weak D call TRBD1 (5 bases). The sequencing sample was made of peripheral blood. The CDR3 sequence: CASSRSGNGNTIYF. The CDR3 DNA sequence: TGTGCCAGCAGCCGGTCAGGGAATGGAAACACCATATATTTT.